These 12 T cell receptor beta chains originate from one sample sequenced in a study of T cells in Graves' hyperthyroidism and ophthalmopathy. Regions amplified from RNA transcripts were the TCR beta CDR3 regions. The study used the HTBI primer set for a first-round RT-PCR of the TCR CDR3. TCRdb recomputed calls from the multiplex PCR reads with MiXCR, one row per CDR3 protein. The data show more than 350,000 distinct CDR3 sequences, approximately 18% seen once. Source material: blood. Every receptor here comes from a woman aged 25 to 39 with Graves' hyperthyroidism that later progressed to Graves' ophthalmopathy.

This clonotype was seen a handful of times. The J gene is TRBJ2-7, the V gene TRBV10-1; a weak D match, TRBD1 (5 bases). This CDR3 is built from 13 residues. CDR1 WNHNN and CDR2 SYGVQD come from the germline V gene (reference sequence). V gave up 6 bases and J gave up 2 bases, with 11 bases separating them. CDR3 loop: CASSAGLTYEQYF. The CDR3 region has the DNA TGCGCCAGCAGCGCAGGGCTAACCTACGAGCAGTACTTC.

The chain recombines TRBV10-3 with TRBJ2-1, with a possible D match to TRBD1 (5 bases). This CDR3 contains 14 residues. Deletions cut 2 bases from V and 8 bases from J, with 13 bases between. CDR1 and CDR2 (germline): ENHRY, SYGVKD. CDR3 sequence: CAISEGASVDEQFF. The CDR3 nucleotides read TGTGCCATCAGTGAGGGGGCTTCTGTGGATGAGCAGTTCTTC.

The chain uses TRBV24-1 and TRBJ2-5, with 8 bases that match TRBD2. Per the germline V gene, CDR1 is KGHDR and CDR2 is SFDVKD. V shed 9 bases and J 5 bases; nucleotides not matched to a gene: 7. The CDR3 covers 13 residues. The CDR3, as DNA: TGTGCCACCCGGGAGGGCAGGGGTGAGACCCAGTACTTC. Protein: CATREGRGETQYF.

This clonotype showed up just a few times. The chain carries TRBV14 and TRBJ2-1; D tentatively fits TRBD1 or TRBD2 (6 bases each). The CDR3 extends over 17 amino acids. The germline CDR1 and CDR2 sequences are SGHDN and FVKESK. Trimming removed 0 bases at V and 0 bases at J, with 12 bases between. CDR3 loop: CASSQEIGGSSYNEQFF. The CDR3 bases are TGTGCCAGCAGCCAAGAAATAGGGGGGAGCTCCTACAATGAGCAGTTCTTC.

This clonotype was observed at least ten times. J is TRBJ2-5 and V is TRBV6-1, with TRBD2 matching over 8 bases. CDR3 length equals 16 residues. J lost 0 bases, V lost 3 bases, and 6 bases had no gene match. Looked up from germline, CDR1 is MNHNS and CDR2 is SASEGT. Here the CDR3 reads CASSEIAGRYQETQYF. The CDR3 region has the DNA TGTGCCAGCAGTGAGATAGCGGGAAGATACCAAGAGACCCAGTACTTC.

This clonotype was counted ten times or more. Its ends do not fully match the called genes, so a read error is possible. CDR3 bases: TGTGCCAGCAGTTTGTCGCAGTATAGTTCACCCCTCCACTTT. It translates to CASSLSQYSSPLHF. This chain connects TRBV27 to TRBJ1-6; no firm D call. CDR3 length equals 14 residues. Germline lookup yields CDR1 MNHEY and CDR2 SMNVEV (reference sequence).

The chain recombines TRBV29-1 with TRBJ1-1; no clear D. V was trimmed by 5 bases and J by 1 base, leaving 5 bases between them. Germline CDR1 reads SQVTM; CDR2 reads ANQGSEA. The CDR3 totals 11 residues. The chain's CDR3 is CSVLRNTEAFF. CDR3 bases: TGCAGCGTTCTTAGGAACACTGAAGCTTTCTTT.

This clonotype has only a few counts. The rearrangement uses TRBV14 and TRBJ2-1, with a tentative D call TRBD2 (6 bases). The V and J ends lost 2 bases and 4 bases respectively, with 12 bases between them. Per the germline V gene, CDR1 is SGHDN and CDR2 is FVKESK. This CDR3 has 15 residues. Here the CDR3 reads CASSQYSGGYNEQFF. In nucleotides, the CDR3 is TGTGCCAGCAGCCAATACTCCGGGGGTTACAATGAGCAGTTCTTC. The full variable domain, in which reference TRBV14 and TRBJ2-1 provide the parts outside the CDR3, is EAGVTQFPSHSVIEKGQTVTLRCDPISGHDNLYWYRRVMGKEIKFLLHFVKESKQDESGMPNNRFLAERTGGTYSTLKVQPAELEDSGVYFCASSQYSGGYNEQFFGPGTRLTVL.

This clonotype was seen ten or more times. The chain links TRBV28 to TRBJ1-5, with 9 nucleotides matching TRBD1. The J segment lost 3 bases and the V segment lost 5 bases, leaving 5 bases of the junction unmatched. The germline V gene has CDR1 MDHEN and CDR2 SYDVKM. This CDR3 spans 15 amino acids. The CDR3 protein is CASSQDRGSNQPQHF. The DNA of the CDR3 is TGTGCCAGCAGTCAGGACAGGGGTTCCAATCAGCCCCAGCATTTT.

In this sample, this clonotype turned up many times. This chain connects TRBV7-9 to TRBJ1-2; 7 nucleotides line up with TRBD1. The CDR3 totals 14 residues. With 2 bases clipped from V and 8 bases from J, the junction kept 8 bases outside the gene matches. CDR1 is SEHNR and CDR2 is FQNEAQ in the germline V gene (reference sequence). CDR3 coding DNA: TGTGCCAGCAGCTTATTAGAGGGGGCGCGGGGCTACACCTTC. This translates into CASSLLEGARGYTF.

The rearrangement links TRBV6-2 or TRBV6-3 to TRBJ2-2; 8 bases map to TRBD1. This CDR3 is 15 amino acids long. Germline CDR1 reads MNHEY; CDR2 reads SVGEGT. V dropped 7 bases and J dropped 6; count of bases not matched to a gene: 10. CDR3 coding DNA: TGTGCCAGCACACCTGGACAGGGAAGCCCCGGGGAGCTGTTTTTT. Translated, it gives CASTPGQGSPGELFF.

This clonotype was detected ten times or more. The chain joins TRBV12-3 or TRBV12-4 to TRBJ2-5, with D unresolved. CDR3 length: 15 amino acids. V shed 6 bases and J shed 2 bases, with 16 bases lying between them. CDR3 amino acids: CASSSPGLGQETQYF. DNA of the CDR3: TGTGCCAGCAGCTCCCCCGGGTTGGGTCAAGAGACCCAGTACTTC.